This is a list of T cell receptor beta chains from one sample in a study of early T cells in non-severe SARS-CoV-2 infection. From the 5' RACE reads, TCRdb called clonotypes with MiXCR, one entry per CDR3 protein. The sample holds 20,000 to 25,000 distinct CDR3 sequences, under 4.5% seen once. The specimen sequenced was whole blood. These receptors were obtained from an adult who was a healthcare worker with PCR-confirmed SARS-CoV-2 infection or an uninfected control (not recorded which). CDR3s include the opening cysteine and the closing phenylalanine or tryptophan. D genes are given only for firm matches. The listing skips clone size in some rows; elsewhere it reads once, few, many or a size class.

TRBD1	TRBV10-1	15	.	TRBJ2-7	TGCGCCAGCAGTAGGGCCGGGACAGGGGTCCACGAGCAGTACTTC	CASSRAGTGVHEQYF
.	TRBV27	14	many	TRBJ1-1	TGTGCCAGCAGTTTAGTACCGGGGCTCACTGAAGCTTTCTTT	CASSLVPGLTEAFF
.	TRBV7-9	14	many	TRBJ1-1	TGTGCCAGCAGAATCGTGGTTCCGAACACTGAAGCTTTCTTT	CASRIVVPNTEAFF
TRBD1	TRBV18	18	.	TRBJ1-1	TGTGCCAGCTCACCACGTGGACAGGGGGCTATAGGGGACACTGAAGCTTTCTTT	CASSPRGQGAIGDTEAFF
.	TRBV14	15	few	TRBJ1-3	TGTGCCAGCAGACCTAGCGGGGGGACTGGAAACACCATATATTTT	CASRPSGGTGNTIYF
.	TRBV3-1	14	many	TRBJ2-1	TGTGCCAGCAGCCAAGGAGTTAGTTCCCATGAGCAGTTCTTC	CASSQGVSSHEQFF
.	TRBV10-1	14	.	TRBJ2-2	TGCGCCAGCAGTGAGTCGCTGGACACCGGGGAGCTGTTTTTT	CASSESLDTGELFF
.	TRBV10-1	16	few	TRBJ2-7	TGCGCCAGCAGATCCCAAGTTCGGATCAGGGGACGTGTGCAGTACTTC	CASRSQVRIRGRVQYF
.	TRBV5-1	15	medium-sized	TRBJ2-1	TGCGCCAGCAGCTTGGAAGGCGGTCGAAACAATGAGCAGTTCTTC	CASSLEGGRNNEQFF
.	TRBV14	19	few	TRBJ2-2	TGTGCCAGCAGCCAATGGGCTAGCGATCAGTTCGCGAACACCGGGGAGCTGTTTTTT	CASSQWASDQFANTGELFF
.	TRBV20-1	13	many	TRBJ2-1	TGCAGTGCCGACCCTAGAGGGGCACTTGGGCAGTTCTTC	CSADPRGALGQFF
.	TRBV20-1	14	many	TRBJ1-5	TGCAGTGCTACTCAGGGGTGGCCCAATCAGCCCCAGCATTTT	CSATQGWPNQPQHF
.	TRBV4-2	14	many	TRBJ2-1	TGTGCCAGCAGCCAAGGGACGATTTACAATGAGCAGTTCTTC	CASSQGTIYNEQFF
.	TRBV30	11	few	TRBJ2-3	TGTGCCTGGAGTCCGAAAGATACGCAGTATTTT	CAWSPKDTQYF
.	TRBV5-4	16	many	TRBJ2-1	TGTGCCAGCAGCCCGCCGGGACCCGGGTCGGGGAATGAGCAGTTCTTC	CASSPPGPGSGNEQFF
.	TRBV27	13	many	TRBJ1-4	TGTGCCAGCAAGGCTAGCGGGCGCAGAAAACTGTTTTTT	CASKASGRRKLFF
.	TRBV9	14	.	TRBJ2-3	TGTGCCAGCAGCGCACAGACAGGTTCAGCGACGCAGTATTTT	CASSAQTGSATQYF
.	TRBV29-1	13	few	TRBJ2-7	TGCAGCGCCGGTGGCTCCACTAAAGGCGAGCAGTACTTC	CSAGGSTKGEQYF
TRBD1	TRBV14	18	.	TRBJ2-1	TGTGCCAGCAGCCCCCGGGACAGGGGGCGGTCCGTAGCAAATGAGCAGTTCTTC	CASSPRDRGRSVANEQFF
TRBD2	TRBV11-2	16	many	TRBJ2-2	TGTGCCAGCAGCTTAGCAGCGGGGGGTCACACCGGGGAGCTGTTTTTT	CASSLAAGGHTGELFF
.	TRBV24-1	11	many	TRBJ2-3	TGTGCCACCAGTACAGCAGATACGCAGTATTTT	CATSTADTQYF
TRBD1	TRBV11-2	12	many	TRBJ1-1	TGTGCCAGCAGCTTAGCAACCGGGACAGATAACTTT	CASSLATGTDNF
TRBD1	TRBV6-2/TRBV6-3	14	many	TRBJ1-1	TGTGCCAGCAGCCGGACAGGTTGGAGCACTGAAGCTTTCTTT	CASSRTGWSTEAFF
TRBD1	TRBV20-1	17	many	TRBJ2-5	TGCAGTGCTGCCCAATTCCCCCTCGGACAGGGGGGGGAGACCCAGTACTTC	CSAAQFPLGQGGETQYF
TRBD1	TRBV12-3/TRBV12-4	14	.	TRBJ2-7	TGTGCCAGCAAGTTCGGCAGGGGGCTTGGCGAGCAGTACTTC	CASKFGRGLGEQYF
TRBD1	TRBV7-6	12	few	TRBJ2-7	TGTGCCAGCAGTTCTCAGGGGGACGAGCAGTACTTC	CASSSQGDEQYF
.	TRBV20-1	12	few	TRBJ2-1	TGCAGTGCTGTGTGGGCCCGCAATGAGCAGTTCTTC	CSAVWARNEQFF
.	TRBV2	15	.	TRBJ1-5	TGTGCCAGCCAGAAGTCCTCCTCGTCTAATCAGCCCCAGCATTTT	CASQKSSSSNQPQHF
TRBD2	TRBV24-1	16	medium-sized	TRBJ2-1	TGTGCCACCAGTGCTGCGGGGGGGCTTTTCTACAATGAGCAGTTCTTC	CATSAAGGLFYNEQFF
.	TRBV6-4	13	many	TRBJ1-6	TGTGCCAGCCGTCCCACGGAGAATTCACCCCTCCACTTT	CASRPTENSPLHF
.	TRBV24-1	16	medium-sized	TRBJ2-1	TGTGCCACCAGTACCGGGGCAGGGTCGAGGGTAAATGAGCAGTTCTTC	CATSTGAGSRVNEQFF
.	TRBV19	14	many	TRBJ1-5	TGTGCCAGTAGTATAAGAACAGAAAATCAGCCCCAGCATTTT	CASSIRTENQPQHF
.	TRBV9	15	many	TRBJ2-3	TGTGCCAGCAGCGTAGACACATCCCCCCCAGATACGCAGTATTTT	CASSVDTSPPDTQYF
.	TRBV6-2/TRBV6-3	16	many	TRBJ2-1	TGTGCCAGCAGTTACTCTGGGGGAAGCTCCTACAATGAGCAGTTCTTC	CASSYSGGSSYNEQFF
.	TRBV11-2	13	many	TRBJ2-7	TGTGCCAGCAGCTTATCCAGGTCCTACGAGCAGTACTTC	CASSLSRSYEQYF
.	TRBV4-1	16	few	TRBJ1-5	TGCGCCAGCAGCCAAGTCAAAGGGGATAGCAATCAGCCCCAGCATTTT	CASSQVKGDSNQPQHF
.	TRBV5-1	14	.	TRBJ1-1	TGCGCCAGCAGCTTAATCTTGGGGGACACTGAAGCTTTCTTT	CASSLILGDTEAFF
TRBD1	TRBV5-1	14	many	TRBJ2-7	TGCGCCAGCACCCTGACAGGGGGCTCGAACGAGCAGTACTTC	CASTLTGGSNEQYF
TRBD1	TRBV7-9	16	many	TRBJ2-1	TGTGCCAGCAGCTCGACAGGGCCAGTCCCTTACAATGAGCAGTTCTTC	CASSSTGPVPYNEQFF